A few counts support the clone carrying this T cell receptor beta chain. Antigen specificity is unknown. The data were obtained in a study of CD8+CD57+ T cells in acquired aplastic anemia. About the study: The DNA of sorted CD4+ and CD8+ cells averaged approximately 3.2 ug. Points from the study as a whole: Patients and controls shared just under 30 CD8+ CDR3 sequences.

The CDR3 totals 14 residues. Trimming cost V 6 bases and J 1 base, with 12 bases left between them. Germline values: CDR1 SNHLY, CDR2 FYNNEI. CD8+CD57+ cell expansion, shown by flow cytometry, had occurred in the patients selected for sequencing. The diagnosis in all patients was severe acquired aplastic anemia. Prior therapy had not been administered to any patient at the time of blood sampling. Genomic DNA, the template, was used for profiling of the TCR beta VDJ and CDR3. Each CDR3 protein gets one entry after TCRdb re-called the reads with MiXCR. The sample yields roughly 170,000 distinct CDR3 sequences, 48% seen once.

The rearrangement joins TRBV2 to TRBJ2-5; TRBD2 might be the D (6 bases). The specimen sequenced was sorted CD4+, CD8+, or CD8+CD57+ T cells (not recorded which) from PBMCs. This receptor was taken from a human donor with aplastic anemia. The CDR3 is CASRISTSQETQYF. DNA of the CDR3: TGTGCCAGCAGAATTTCGACTAGCCAAGAGACCCAGTACTTC.